What follows is one T cell receptor beta chain and its context. Its antigen is still unknown. This record belongs to a study of immune heterogeneity within non-small cell lung tumors. Study summary: It was found that the tumors were 4 squamous cell carcinomas, 9 to 10 non-squamous carcinomas and 1 not otherwise specified. Overall study findings and caveats: Patients largely differed in their high-frequency T-cell receptor beta clonotypes.

The length of the CDR3 is 14 residues. V was clipped by 9 bases and J by 2 bases, with 14 bases between them. Germline CDR1 reads MDHEN; CDR2 reads SYDVKM. As template, the study used bulk tumor genomic DNA at approximately 610 ng per sample. During surgery, each primary tumor gave multiple biopsies spaced as far apart as possible. With untreated, newly diagnosed non-small cell lung cancer, the patients went on to undergo curative surgery. Those donating were patients (newly diagnosed with non-small cell lung cancer) who were having surgery with curative intent. In a multiplex PCR, 32 V and 13 J primers amplified TCR beta CDR3. Via MiXCR, TCRdb re-called the multiplex PCR reads, giving one row per CDR3 protein. The data contain 20,000 to 25,000 distinct CDR3 sequences, 28% of them singletons.

This rearrangement joins TRBV28 to TRBJ1-5, with TRBD1 as a possible D gene (6 bases). The TCR sequence derives from a man aged 40-55 years with non-small cell lung cancer. Specimen: lung tumor tissue. CDR3 DNA sequence: TGTGCCAGTAGTAGGGGGTGCGGCAATCAGCCCCAGCATTTT. As protein: CASSRGCGNQPQHF. Full variable domain (remainder filled in from reference TRBV28 and TRBJ1-5): DVKVTQSSRYLVKRTGEKVFLECVQDMDHENMFWYRQDPGLGLRLIYFSYDVKMKEKGDIPEGYSVSREKKERFSLILESASTNQTSMYLCASSRGCGNQPQHFGDGTRLSIL.